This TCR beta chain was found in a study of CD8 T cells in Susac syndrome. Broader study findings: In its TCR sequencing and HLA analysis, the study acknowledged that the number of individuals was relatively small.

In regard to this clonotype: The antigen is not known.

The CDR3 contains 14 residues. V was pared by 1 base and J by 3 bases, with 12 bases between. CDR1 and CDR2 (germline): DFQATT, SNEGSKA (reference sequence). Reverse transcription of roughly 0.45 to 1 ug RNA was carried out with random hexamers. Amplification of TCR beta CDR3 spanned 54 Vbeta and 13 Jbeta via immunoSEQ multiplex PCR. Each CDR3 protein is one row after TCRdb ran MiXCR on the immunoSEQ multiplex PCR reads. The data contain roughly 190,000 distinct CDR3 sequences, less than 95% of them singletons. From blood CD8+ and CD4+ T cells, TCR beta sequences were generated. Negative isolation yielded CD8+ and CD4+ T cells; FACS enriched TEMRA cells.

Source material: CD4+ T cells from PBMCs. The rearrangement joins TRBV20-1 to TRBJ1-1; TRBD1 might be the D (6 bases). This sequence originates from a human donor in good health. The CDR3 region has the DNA TGCAGTGCTAGAGCCCCGGGGGGGCACACTGAAGCTTTCTTT. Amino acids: CSARAPGGHTEAFF.